This T cell receptor (beta chain) was documented in a study of cytomegalovirus exposure and HLA in healthy donors. Study-wide results and caveats: For cytomegalovirus status, the classifier reportedly gave diagnoses with high specificity and sensitivity.

This clone has more than one count but fewer than ten. Its target is not known. Other DNA sequences in the same sample also yield this CDR3. Trimming took 0 bases from V and 1 from J; bases not matched to a gene: 2. Germline CDR1 reads SGHRS; CDR2 reads YFSETQ. CDR3 size: 15 residues. Use of 60 Vbeta and 13 Jbeta primers characterized the PCR. TCRdb's copy holds only in-frame clones and misses some; the assay was immunoSEQ multiplex PCR. The data hold over 150,000 clones, with around 72% observed a single time. This clonotype was sampled from a man aged 45-65 years in good health and CMV-seronegative. Source material: PBMCs. This chain links TRBV5-1 with TRBJ1-1; the match to TRBD1 covers 8 bases. The DNA for the CDR3 is TGCGCCAGCAGCTTGGTCGGACAGGGGAACACTGAAGCTTTCTTT. Translating it yields CASSLVGQGNTEAFF.